One and the same sample provided the 4 T cell receptor beta chains below, sequenced in a study of T cell responses to AZD1222 COVID-19 vaccine. Clones were read by immunoSEQ multiplex PCR, and TCRdb kept only the in-frame ones, dropping some. The repertoire includes around 150,000 clones, 90% of them detected once, and about 3.4% sits in the top ten. This specimen was peripheral blood, taken on day 0 of AZD1222 vaccination. The receptors here all came from an adult in good health.

The chain employs TRBV19 and TRBJ1-5, with a tentative D call TRBD1 (5 bases). The ends were cut back, 3 bases at V and 1 base at J, with 13 bases in the middle. The CDR3 runs 16 residues. The germline V gene encodes CDR1 LNHDA and CDR2 SQIVND (reference sequence). This chain's CDR3 is CASSIQGGRSNQPQHF. CDR3 DNA: TGTGCCAGTAGTATTCAGGGAGGGAGGAGCAATCAGCCCCAGCATTTT.

This clone was counted a single time. The rearrangement uses TRBV5-1 and TRBJ1-4, with 8 bases aligning to TRBD1. Trimming removed 0 bases from V and 6 bases from J; junction bases left unmatched: 4. Germline loops: CDR1 SGHRS, CDR2 YFSETQ. The CDR3 runs to 15 residues. As DNA, the CDR3 is TGCGCCAGCAGCTTGGAGGGCAGGGGGCATGAAAAACTGTTTTTT. It is translated as CASSLEGRGHEKLFF.

The rearrangement uses TRBV7-2 and TRBJ1-2; D is undetermined. Trimming cost V 2 bases and J 3 bases, with 10 bases left between them. The CDR3 contains 14 residues. Germline loops: CDR1 SGHTA, CDR2 FQGNSA. CDR3 residues: CASSLRVTDYGYTF. The CDR3 bases are TGTGCCAGCAGCTTAAGGGTAACCGACTATGGCTACACCTTC.

The chain recombines TRBV6-2 or TRBV6-3 with TRBJ2-5; TRBD1 might be the D (5 bases). The CDR3 contains 14 residues. Per germline, CDR1 MNHEY and CDR2 SVGEGT. Trimming stripped 6 bases from V and 2 bases from J, with 13 bases between. Here the CDR3 DNA reads TGTGCCAGCAGCATTGGACAAGTACAAGAGACCCAGTACTTC. It codes for CASSIGQVQETQYF.